Sequencing of this T cell receptor (beta chain) was carried out in a study of CD8 T cells in ankylosing spondylitis. Study-level results: Disease-linked clones reportedly showed significant enrichment in matched ankylosing spondylitis synovial fluid.

In its sample, this clonotype was seen many times. The antigen remains unidentified. A single record per CDR3 protein comes from TCRdb applying MiXCR to the 5' RACE reads. The table lists under 200,000 distinct CDR3 sequences, roughly 10% of them singletons. Sequencing input: blood, either unsorted or a sorted T cell fraction (not recorded which). The clonotype was recovered from a female donor with ankylosing spondylitis or in good health (not recorded which).

In nucleotides, the CDR3 is TGCAGTGCTAGTTTGTCTGAAGCTTTCTTT. Amino acid sequence: CSASLSEAFF. The rearrangement joins TRBV20-1 to TRBJ1-1, with unresolved D. Trimming took 3 bases from V and 6 from J, leaving 5 bases between them. This CDR3 is 10 amino acids long. Germline assignment: CDR1 DFQATT and CDR2 SNEGSKA (reference sequence).